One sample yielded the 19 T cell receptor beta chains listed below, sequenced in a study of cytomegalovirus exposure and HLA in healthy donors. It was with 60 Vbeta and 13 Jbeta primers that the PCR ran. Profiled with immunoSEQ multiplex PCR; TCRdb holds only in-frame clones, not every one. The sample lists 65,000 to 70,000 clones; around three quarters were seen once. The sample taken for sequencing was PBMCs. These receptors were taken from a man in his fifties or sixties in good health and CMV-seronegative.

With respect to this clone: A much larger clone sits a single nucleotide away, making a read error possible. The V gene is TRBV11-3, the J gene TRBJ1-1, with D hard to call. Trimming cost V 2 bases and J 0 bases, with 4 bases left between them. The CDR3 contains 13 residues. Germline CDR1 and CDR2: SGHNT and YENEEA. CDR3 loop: CASSLSLNTEAFF. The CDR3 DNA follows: TGTGCCAGCAGCTTATCTCTGAACACTGAAGCTTTCTTT.

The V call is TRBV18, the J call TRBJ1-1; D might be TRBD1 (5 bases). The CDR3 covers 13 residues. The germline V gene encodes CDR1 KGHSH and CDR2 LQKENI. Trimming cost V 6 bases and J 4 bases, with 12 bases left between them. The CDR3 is CASSQGGVTEAFF. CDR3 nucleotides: TGTGCCAGCTCTCAGGGCGGGGTCACTGAAGCTTTCTTT.

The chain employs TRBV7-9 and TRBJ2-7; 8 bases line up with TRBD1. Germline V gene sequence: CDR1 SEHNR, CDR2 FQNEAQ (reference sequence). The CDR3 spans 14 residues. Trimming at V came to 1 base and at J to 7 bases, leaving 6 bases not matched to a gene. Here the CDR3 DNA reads TGTGCCAGCAGCTTAGGCGGACAGGGATGGGAGCAGTACTTC. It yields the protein CASSLGGQGWEQYF.

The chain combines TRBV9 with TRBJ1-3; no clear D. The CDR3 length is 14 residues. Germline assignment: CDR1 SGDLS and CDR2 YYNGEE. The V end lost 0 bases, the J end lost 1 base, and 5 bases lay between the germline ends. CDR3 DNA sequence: TGTGCCAGCAGCGTAGTAGTGTCTGGAAACACCATATATTTT. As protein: CASSVVVSGNTIYF.

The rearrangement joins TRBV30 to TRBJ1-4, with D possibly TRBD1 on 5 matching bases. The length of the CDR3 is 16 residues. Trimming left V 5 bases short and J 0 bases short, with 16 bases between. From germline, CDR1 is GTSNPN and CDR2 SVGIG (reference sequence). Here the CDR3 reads CAWEQGASTTNEKLFF. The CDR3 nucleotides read TGTGCCTGGGAGCAGGGCGCGTCGACAACTAATGAAAAACTGTTTTTT.

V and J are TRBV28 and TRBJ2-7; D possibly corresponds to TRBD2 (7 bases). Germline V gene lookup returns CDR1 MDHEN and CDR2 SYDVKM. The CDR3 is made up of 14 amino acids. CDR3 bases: TGTGCTAGGGGGGGGGCGTCGAGCTCCTACGAGCAGTACTTC. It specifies CARGGASSSYEQYF.

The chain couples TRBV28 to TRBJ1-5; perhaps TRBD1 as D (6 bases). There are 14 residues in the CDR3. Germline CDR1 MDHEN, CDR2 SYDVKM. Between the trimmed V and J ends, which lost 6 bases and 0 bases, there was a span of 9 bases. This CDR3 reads CASRNRVSNQPQHF. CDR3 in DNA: TGTGCCAGCAGGAACAGGGTTAGCAATCAGCCCCAGCATTTT. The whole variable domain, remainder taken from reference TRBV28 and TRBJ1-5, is DVKVTQSSRYLVKRTGEKVFLECVQDMDHENMFWYRQDPGLGLRLIYFSYDVKMKEKGDIPEGYSVSREKKERFSLILESASTNQTSMYLCASRNRVSNQPQHFGDGTRLSIL.

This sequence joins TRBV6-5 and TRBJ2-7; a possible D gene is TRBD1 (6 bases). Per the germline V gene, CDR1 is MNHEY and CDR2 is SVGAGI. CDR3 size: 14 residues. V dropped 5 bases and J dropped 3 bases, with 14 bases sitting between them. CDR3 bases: TGTGCCAGCAGTCCCCGGACAGAAAGCTACGAGCAGTACTTC. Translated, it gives CASSPRTESYEQYF.

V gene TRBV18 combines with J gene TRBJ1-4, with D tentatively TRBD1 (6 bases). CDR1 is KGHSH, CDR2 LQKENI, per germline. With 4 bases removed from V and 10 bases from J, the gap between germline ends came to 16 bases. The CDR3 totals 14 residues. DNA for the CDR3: TGTGCCAGCTCACTTCGACAGGCTTTTGGAAAACTGTTTTTT. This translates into CASSLRQAFGKLFF.

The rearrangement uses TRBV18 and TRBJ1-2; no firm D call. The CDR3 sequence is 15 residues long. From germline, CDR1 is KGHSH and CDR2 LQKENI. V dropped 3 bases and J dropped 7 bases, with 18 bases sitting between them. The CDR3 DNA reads TGTGCCAGCTCACCGTACGACACGGGGAGAGGTGGCTACACCTTC. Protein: CASSPYDTGRGGYTF.

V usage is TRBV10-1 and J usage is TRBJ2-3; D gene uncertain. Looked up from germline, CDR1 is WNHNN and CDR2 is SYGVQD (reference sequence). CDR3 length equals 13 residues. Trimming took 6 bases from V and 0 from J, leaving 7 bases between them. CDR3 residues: CASSHFSTDTQYF. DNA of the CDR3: TGCGCCAGCAGCCACTTCAGCACAGATACGCAGTATTTT.

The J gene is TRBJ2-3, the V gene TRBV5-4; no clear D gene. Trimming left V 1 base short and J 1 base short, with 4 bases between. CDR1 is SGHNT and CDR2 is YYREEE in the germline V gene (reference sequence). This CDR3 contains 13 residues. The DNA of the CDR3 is TGTGCCAGCAGCTTGCGGGGCACAGATACGCAGTATTTT. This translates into CASSLRGTDTQYF.

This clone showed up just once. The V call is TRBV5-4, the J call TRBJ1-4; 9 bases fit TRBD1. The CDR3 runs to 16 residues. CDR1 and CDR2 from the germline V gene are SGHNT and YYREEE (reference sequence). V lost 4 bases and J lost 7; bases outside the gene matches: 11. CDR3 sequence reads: CASSRRSGTGSEKLFF. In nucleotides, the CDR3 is TGTGCCAGCAGCCGGCGGTCCGGGACAGGGAGTGAAAAACTGTTTTTT.

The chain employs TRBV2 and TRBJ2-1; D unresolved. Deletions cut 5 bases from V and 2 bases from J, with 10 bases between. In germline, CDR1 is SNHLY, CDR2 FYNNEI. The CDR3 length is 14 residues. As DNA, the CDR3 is TGTGCCAGCAGTCTTTCCGGTACCTACAATGAGCAGTTCTTC. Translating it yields CASSLSGTYNEQFF.

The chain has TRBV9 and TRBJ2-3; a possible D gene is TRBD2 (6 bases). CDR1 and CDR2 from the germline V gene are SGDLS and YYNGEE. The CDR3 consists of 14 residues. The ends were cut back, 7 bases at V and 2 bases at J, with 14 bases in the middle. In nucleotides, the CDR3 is TGTGCCAGCGGTAGCGGAGCCGTCACAGATACGCAGTATTTT. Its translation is CASGSGAVTDTQYF.

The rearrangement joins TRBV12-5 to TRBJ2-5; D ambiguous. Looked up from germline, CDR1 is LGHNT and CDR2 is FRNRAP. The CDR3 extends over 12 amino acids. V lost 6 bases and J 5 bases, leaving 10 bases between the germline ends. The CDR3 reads CASGTGMETQYF. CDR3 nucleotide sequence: TGTGCTAGTGGGACGGGTATGGAGACCCAGTACTTC.

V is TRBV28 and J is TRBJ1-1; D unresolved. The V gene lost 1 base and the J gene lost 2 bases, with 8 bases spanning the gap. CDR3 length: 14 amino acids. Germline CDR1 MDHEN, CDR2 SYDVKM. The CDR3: CASSLYQVNTEAFF. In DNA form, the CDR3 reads TGTGCCAGCAGTTTATACCAGGTCAACACTGAAGCTTTCTTT.

The CDR3 DNA reads TGTGCTAGTGGTTACAATCCGGGACAAATTACTGAAGCTTTCTTT. Protein: CASGYNPGQITEAFF. J is TRBJ1-1 and V is TRBV12-5, with D possibly being TRBD1 (6 bases). Trimming removed 4 bases from V and 5 bases from J, with 17 bases in between. Germline CDR1 reads LGHNT; CDR2 reads FRNRAP. This CDR3 region has 15 residues.

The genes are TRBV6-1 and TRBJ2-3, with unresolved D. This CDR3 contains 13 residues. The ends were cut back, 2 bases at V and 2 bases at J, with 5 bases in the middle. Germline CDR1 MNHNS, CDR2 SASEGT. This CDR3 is CASSEFLTDTQYF. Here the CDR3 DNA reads TGTGCCAGCAGTGAATTTCTCACAGATACGCAGTATTTT.